This T cell receptor beta chain was identified during a study of cytomegalovirus exposure and HLA in healthy donors. The CDR3 covers 15 residues. V lost 7 bases, J lost 5 bases, and 20 bases lay in between. CDR1 MDHEN and CDR2 SYDVKM come from the germline V gene. The PCR was carried out with 60 Vbeta primers and 13 Jbeta primers. TCRdb's table, derived via immunoSEQ multiplex PCR, lists solely in-frame clones and lacks some. The profile shows around 97,000 clones, approximately 9% of them singletons. This clone was found a few times. This receptor was identified in a man aged 50 to 59 in good health and CMV-seropositive. The material sequenced was PBMCs. The chain uses TRBV28 and TRBJ1-1, with D maybe TRBD1 (6 bases). The CDR3 is CASNPGGGRRTEAFF. The CDR3 DNA reads TGTGCCAGCAACCCTGGGGGGGGGCGCCGGACTGAAGCTTTCTTT.